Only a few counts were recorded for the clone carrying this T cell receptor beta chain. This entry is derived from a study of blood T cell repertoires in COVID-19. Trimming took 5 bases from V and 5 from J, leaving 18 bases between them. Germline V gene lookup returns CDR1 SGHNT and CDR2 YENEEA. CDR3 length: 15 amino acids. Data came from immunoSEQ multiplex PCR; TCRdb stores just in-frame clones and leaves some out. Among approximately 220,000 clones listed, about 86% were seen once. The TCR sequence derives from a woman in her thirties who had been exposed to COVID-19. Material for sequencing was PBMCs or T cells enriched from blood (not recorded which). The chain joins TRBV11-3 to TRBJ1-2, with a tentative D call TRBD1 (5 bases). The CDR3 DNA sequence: TGTGCCAGCAGCCCTACGGGGGTTTTGGGGTATGGCTACACCTTC. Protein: CASSPTGVLGYGYTF.